The sequence of this T cell receptor beta chain was determined in a study of cytomegalovirus exposure and HLA in healthy donors. Method: immunoSEQ multiplex PCR; TCRdb's copy keeps in-frame clones and lacks some. In the table there are 210,000 or so clones, around 88% of which are singletons. These donors were members of the roughly 110-subject validation cohort, a group separate from the approximately 620-subject first cohort. Notes on this clone: Its specificity is not known.

General study points: Most TCR sequences were seen very rarely across donors, but some public TCRs occurred in many. In the 90 to 150 validation repertoires, approximately 94% of cluster scores exceeded 0, per a later analysis. There were three CMV-associated chains whose specificity for CMV antigens was confirmed in vitro.

Germline CDR1 and CDR2: SEHNR and FQNEAQ (reference sequence). This CDR3 has 14 amino acids. V was clipped by 4 bases and J by 1 base, with 11 bases between them. V usage is TRBV7-9 and J usage is TRBJ2-7; the D is unclear. The TCR comes from a woman in her late teens or twenties in good health and CMV-seronegative. The specimen sequenced was PBMCs. CDR3 residues: CASSSPQDSYEQYF. Here the CDR3 DNA reads TGTGCCAGCAGCTCTCCCCAGGATTCCTACGAGCAGTACTTC. The whole variable domain, filled in from reference TRBV7-9 and TRBJ2-7, reads DTGVSQNPRHKITKRGQNVTFRCDPISEHNRLYWYRQTLGQGPEFLTYFQNEAQLEKSRLLSDRFSAERPKGSFSTLEIQRTEQGDSAMYLCASSSPQDSYEQYFGPGTRLTVT.